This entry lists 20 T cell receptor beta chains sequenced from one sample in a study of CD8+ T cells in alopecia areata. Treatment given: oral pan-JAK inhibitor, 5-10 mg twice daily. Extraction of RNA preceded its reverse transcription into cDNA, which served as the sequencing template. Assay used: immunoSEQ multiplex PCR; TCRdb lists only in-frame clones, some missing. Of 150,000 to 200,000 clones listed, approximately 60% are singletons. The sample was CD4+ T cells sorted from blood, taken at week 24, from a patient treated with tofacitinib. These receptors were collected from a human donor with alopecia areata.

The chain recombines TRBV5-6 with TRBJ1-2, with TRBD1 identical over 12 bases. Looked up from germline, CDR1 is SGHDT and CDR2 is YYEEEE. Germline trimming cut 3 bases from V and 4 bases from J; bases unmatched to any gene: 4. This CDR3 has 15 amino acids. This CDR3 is CASSSRDRGLYGYTF. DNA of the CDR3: TGTGCCAGCAGCTCCCGGGACAGGGGGCTCTATGGCTACACCTTC. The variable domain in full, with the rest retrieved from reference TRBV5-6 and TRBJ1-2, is DAGVTQSPTHLIKTRGQQVTLRCSPKSGHDTVSWYQQALGQGPQFIFQYYEEEERQRGNFPDRFSGHQFPNYSSELNVNALLLGDSALYLCASSSRDRGLYGYTFGSGTRLTVV.

The CDR3 DNA is TGTGCCAGCAGCTTGTGGGGTGCTGGGGCCAACGTCCTGACTTTC. This encodes CASSLWGAGANVLTF. This chain connects TRBV5-6 to TRBJ2-6, with unresolved D. V lost 1 base to trimming and J lost 2 bases, with 7 bases between them. The length of the CDR3 is 15 residues. Germline lookup yields CDR1 SGHDT and CDR2 YYEEEE.

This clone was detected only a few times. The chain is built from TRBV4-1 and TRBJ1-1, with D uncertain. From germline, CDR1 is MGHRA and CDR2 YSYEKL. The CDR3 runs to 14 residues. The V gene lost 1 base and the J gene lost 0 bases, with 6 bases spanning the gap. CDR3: CASSQGALNTEAFF. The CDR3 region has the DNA TGCGCCAGCAGCCAAGGGGCCTTGAACACTGAAGCTTTCTTT.

CDR3 sequence: CAWSWGGTGGEKLFF. Here the CDR3 DNA reads TGTGCCTGGAGTTGGGGCGGGACAGGGGGTGAAAAACTGTTTTTT. The gene calls are TRBV30 and TRBJ1-4; 11 positions agree with TRBD1. Germline CDR1 GTSNPN, CDR2 SVGIG (reference sequence). This CDR3 is built from 15 residues. The ends lost 2 bases at V and 7 bases at J; junction bases unmatched: 6.

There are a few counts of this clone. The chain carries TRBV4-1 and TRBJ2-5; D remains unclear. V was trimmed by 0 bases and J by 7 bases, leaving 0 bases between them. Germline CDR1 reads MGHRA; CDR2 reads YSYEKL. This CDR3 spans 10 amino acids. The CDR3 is CASSQETQYF. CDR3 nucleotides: TGCGCCAGCAGCCAAGAGACCCAGTACTTC.

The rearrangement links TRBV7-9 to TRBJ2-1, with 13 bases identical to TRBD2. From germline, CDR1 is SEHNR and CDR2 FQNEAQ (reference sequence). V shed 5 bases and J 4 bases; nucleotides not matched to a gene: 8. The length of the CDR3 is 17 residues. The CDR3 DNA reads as TGTGCCAGCAGCCCGCCGGGACTAGCGGGGACATACAATGAGCAGTTCTTC. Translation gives CASSPPGLAGTYNEQFF. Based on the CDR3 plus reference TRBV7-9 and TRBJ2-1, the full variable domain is DTGVSQNPRHKITKRGQNVTFRCDPISEHNRLYWYRQTLGQGPEFLTYFQNEAQLEKSRLLSDRFSAERPKGSFSTLEIQRTEQGDSAMYLCASSPPGLAGTYNEQFFGPGTRLTVL.

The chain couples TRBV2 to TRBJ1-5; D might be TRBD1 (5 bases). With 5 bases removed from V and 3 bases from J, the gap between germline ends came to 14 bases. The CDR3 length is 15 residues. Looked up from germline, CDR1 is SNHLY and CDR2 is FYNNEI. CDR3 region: CASSPRDSFNQPQHF. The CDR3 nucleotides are TGTGCCAGCAGTCCGAGAGACAGTTTCAATCAGCCCCAGCATTTT. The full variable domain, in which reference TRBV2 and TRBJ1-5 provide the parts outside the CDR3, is EPEVTQTPSHQVTQMGQEVILRCVPISNHLYFYWYRQILGQKVEFLVSFYNNEISEKSEIFDDQFSVERPDGSNFTLKIRSTKLEDSAMYFCASSPRDSFNQPQHFGDGTRLSIL.

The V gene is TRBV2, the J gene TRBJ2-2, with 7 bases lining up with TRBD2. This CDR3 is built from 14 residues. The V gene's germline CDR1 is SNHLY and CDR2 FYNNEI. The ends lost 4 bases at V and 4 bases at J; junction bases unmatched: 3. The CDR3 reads CASSGLAATGELFF. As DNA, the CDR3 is TGTGCCAGCAGTGGGCTAGCGGCCACCGGGGAGCTGTTTTTT.

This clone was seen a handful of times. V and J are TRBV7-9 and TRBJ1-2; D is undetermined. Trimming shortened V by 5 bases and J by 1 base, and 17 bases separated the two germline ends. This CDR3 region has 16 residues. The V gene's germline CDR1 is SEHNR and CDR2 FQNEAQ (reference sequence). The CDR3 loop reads CASSVQSPKGNYGYTF. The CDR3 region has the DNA TGTGCCAGCAGCGTACAAAGCCCGAAGGGTAACTATGGCTACACCTTC. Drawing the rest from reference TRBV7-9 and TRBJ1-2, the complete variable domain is DTGVSQNPRHKITKRGQNVTFRCDPISEHNRLYWYRQTLGQGPEFLTYFQNEAQLEKSRLLSDRFSAERPKGSFSTLEIQRTEQGDSAMYLCASSVQSPKGNYGYTFGSGTRLTVV.

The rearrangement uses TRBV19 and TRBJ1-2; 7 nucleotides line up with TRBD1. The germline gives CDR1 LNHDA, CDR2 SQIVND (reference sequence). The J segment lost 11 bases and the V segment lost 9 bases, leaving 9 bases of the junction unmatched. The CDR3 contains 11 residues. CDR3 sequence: CASARDSRYTF. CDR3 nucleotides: TGTGCCAGCGCCCGGGACAGCCGGTACACCTTC.

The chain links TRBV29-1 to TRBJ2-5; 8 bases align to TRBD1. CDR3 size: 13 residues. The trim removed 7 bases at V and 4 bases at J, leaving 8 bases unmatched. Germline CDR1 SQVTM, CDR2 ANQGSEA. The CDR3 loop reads CSAPDRVGETQYF. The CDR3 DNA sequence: TGCAGCGCACCGGACAGGGTCGGAGAGACCCAGTACTTC.

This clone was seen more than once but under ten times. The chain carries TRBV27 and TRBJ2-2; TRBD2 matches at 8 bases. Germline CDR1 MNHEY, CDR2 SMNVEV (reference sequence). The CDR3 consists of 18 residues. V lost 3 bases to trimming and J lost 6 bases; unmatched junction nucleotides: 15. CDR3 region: CASSLRQPGGPNPGELFF. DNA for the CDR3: TGTGCCAGCAGTTTGAGACAGCCGGGGGGGCCTAATCCCGGGGAGCTGTTTTTT.

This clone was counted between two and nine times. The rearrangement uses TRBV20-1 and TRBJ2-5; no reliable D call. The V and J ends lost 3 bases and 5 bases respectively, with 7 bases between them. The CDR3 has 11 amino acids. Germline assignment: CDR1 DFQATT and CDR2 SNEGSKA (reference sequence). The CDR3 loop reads CSASSEETQYF. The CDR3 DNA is TGCAGTGCTAGTAGTGAGGAGACCCAGTACTTC.

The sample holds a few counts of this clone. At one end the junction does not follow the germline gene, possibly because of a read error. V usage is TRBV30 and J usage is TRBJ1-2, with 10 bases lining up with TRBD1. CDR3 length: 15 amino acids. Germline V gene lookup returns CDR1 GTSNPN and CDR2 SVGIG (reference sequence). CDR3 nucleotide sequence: TGTGCTTGGACCACGGGACAGGGGTTCGCGTATGGCTACACCTTC. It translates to CAWTTGQGFAYGYTF.

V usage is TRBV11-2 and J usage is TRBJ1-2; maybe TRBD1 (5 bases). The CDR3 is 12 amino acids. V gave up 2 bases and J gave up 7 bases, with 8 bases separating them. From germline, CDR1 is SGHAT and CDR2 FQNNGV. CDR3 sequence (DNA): TGTGCCAGCAGCTTATCGGGGGTTGGCTACACCTTC. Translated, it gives CASSLSGVGYTF. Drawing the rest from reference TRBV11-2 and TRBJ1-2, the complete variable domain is EAGVAQSPRYKIIEKRQSVAFWCNPISGHATLYWYQQILGQGPKLLIQFQNNGVVDDSQLPKDRFSAERLKGVDSTLKIQPAKLEDSAVYLCASSLSGVGYTFGSGTRLTVV.

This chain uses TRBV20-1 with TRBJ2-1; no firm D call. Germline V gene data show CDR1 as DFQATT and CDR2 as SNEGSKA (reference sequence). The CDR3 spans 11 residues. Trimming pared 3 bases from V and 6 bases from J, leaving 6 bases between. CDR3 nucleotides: TGCAGTGCTAGTATGGGCAATGAGCAGTTCTTC. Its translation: CSASMGNEQFF.

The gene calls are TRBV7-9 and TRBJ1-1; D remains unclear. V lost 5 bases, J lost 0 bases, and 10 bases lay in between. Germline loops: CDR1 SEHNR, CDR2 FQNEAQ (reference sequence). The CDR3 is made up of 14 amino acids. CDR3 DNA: TGTGCCAGCAGCCTGACGGGGATGAACACTGAAGCTTTCTTT. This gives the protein CASSLTGMNTEAFF.

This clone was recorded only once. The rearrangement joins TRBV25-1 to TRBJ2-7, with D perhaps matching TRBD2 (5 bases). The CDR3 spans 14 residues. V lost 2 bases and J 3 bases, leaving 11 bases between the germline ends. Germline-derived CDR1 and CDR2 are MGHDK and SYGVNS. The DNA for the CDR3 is TGTGCCAGCAGTGAAGAGGGTGTCAACTACGAGCAGTACTTC. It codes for CASSEEGVNYEQYF.

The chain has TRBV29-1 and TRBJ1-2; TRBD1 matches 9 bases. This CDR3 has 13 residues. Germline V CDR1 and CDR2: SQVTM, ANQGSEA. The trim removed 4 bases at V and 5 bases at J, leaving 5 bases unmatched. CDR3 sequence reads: CSVGGGTGYGYTF. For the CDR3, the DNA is TGCAGCGTTGGTGGAGGGACAGGGTATGGCTACACCTTC.

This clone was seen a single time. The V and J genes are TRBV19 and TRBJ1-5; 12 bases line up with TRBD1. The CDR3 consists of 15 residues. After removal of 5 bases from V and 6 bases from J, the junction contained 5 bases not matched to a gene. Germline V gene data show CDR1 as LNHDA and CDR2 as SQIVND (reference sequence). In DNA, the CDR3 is TGTGCCAGTAGTCGGGACAGGGGGCAGGGTCAGCCCCAGCATTTT. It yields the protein CASSRDRGQGQPQHF.